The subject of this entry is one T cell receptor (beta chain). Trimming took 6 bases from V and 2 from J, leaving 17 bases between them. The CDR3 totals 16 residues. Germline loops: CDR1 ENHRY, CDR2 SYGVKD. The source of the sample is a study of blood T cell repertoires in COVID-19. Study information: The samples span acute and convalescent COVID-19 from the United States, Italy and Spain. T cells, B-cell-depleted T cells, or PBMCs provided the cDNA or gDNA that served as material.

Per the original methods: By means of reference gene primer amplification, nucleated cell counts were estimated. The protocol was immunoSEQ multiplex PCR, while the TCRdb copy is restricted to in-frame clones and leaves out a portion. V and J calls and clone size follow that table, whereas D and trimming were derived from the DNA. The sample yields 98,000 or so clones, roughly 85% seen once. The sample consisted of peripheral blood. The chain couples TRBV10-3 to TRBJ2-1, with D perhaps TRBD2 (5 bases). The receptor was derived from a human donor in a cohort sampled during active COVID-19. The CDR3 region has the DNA TGTGCCATCAGATCTTCAGCGGACGCAACCTACAATGAGCAGTTCTTC. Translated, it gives CAIRSSADATYNEQFF.